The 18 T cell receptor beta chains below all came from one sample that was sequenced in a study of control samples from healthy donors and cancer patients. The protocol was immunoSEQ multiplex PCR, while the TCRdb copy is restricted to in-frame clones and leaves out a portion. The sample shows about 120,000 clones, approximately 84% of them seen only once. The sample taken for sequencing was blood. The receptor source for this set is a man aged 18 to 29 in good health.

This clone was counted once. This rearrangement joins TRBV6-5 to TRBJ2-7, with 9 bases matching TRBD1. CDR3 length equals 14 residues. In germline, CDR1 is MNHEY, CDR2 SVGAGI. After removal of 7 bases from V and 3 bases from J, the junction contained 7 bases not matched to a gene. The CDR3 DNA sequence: TGTGCCAGCAAGATTCCGGGACAGGGCTACGAGCAGTACTTC. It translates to CASKIPGQGYEQYF.

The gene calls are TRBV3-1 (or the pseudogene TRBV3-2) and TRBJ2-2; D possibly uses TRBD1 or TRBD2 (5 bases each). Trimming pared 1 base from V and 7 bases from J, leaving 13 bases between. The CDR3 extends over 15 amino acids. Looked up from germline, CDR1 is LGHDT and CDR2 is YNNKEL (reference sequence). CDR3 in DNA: TGTGCCAGCAGCCAAGGGCTTTGGGGGAGCGGGGAGCTGTTTTTT. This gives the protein CASSQGLWGSGELFF.

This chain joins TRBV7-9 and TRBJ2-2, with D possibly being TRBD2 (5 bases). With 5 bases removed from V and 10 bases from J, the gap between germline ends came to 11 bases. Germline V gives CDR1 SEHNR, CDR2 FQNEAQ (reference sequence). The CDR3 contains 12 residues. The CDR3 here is CASSLLDLELFF. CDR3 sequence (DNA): TGTGCCAGCAGCCTCCTGGACTTGGAGCTGTTTTTT.

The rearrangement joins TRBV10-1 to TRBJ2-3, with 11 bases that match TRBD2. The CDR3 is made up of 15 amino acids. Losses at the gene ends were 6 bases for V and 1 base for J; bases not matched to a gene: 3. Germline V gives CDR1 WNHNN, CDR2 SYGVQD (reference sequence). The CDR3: CASSHSGRGTDTQYF. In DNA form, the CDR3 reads TGCGCCAGCAGCCATAGCGGGAGGGGCACAGATACGCAGTATTTT.

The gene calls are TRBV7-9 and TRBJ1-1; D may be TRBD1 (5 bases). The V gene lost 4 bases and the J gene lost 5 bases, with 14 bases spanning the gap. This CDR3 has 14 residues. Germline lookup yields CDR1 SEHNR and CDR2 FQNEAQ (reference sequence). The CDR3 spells CASSSGQEETEAFF. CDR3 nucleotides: TGTGCCAGCAGCTCAGGACAAGAAGAGACTGAAGCTTTCTTT.

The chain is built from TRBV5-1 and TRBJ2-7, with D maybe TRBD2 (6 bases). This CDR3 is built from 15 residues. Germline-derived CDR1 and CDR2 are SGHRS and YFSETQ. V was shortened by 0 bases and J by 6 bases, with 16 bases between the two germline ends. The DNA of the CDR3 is TGCGCCAGCAGCTTGGGAGTCGGAGGGTCAACCGAGCAGTACTTC. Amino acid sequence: CASSLGVGGSTEQYF.

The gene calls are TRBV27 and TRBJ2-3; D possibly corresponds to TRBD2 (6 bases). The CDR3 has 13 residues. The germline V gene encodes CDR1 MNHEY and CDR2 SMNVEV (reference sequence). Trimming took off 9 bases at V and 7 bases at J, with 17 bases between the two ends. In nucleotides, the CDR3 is TGTGCCAGTAGTGGATACGGGGGACATACGCAGTATTTT. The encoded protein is CASSGYGGHTQYF.

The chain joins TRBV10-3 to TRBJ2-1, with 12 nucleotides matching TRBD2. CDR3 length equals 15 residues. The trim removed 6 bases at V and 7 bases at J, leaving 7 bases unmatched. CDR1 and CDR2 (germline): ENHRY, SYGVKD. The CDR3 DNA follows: TGTGCCATCAGCAGGACTAGCGGGACCGGGAATGAGCAGTTCTTC. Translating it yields CAISRTSGTGNEQFF.

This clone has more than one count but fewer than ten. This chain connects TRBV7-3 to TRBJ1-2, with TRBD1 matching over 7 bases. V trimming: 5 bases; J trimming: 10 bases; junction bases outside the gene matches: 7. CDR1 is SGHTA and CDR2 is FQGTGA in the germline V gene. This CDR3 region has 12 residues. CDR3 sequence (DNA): TGTGCCAGCAGCCCAGACAGGGACAACTACACCTTC. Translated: CASSPDRDNYTF.

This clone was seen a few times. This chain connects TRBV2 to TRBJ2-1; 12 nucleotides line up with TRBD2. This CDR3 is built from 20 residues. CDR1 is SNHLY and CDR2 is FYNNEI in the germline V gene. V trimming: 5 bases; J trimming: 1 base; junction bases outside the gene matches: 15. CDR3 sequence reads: CASSSLAGGPPRRSYNEQFF. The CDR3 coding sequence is TGTGCCAGCAGTTCACTAGCGGGAGGACCTCCTAGACGTTCCTACAATGAGCAGTTCTTC.

CDR3 nucleotides: TGTGCCAGCAGTTTAAGGTCCTCTCCTGAAGCTTTCTTT. Translated, it gives CASSLRSSPEAFF. This chain links TRBV12-3 or TRBV12-4 with TRBJ1-1; D not resolved. V was clipped by 2 bases and J by 6 bases, with 10 bases between them. The CDR3 spans 13 residues.

The CDR3 DNA is TGTGCCAGCAGCTCCCCTCGACGACAGGGAAATACTGAAGCTTTCTTT. Translated: CASSSPRRQGNTEAFF. The V call is TRBV5-8, the J call TRBJ1-1, with 7 bases fitting TRBD1. The germline CDR1 and CDR2 sequences are SGHTS and YDEGEE. J lost 5 bases, V lost 3 bases, and 13 bases had no gene match. The CDR3 is 16 residues long.

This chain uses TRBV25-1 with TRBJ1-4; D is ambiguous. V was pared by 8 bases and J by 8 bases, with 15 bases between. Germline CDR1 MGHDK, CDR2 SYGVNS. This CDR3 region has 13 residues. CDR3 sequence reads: CASQTGYREKLFF. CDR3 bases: TGTGCCAGCCAAACGGGTTATAGGGAAAAACTGTTTTTT. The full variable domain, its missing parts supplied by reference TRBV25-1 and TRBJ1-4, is EADIYQTPRYLVIGTGKKITLECSQTMGHDKMYWYQQDPGMELHLIHYSYGVNSTEKGDLSSESTVSRIRTEHFPLTLESARPSHTSQYLCASQTGYREKLFFGSGTQLSVL.

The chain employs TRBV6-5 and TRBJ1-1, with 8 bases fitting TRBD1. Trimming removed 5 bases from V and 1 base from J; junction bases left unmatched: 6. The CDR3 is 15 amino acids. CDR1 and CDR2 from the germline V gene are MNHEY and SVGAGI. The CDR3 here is CASSRPTGANTEAFF. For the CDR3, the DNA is TGTGCCAGCAGTCGACCGACAGGGGCGAACACTGAAGCTTTCTTT.

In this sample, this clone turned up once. Here the CDR3 reads CASSLEIGTGTVSTDTQYF. Written as DNA, the CDR3 is TGTGCCAGCAGCTTGGAGATTGGGACAGGGACCGTCAGCACAGATACGCAGTATTTT. V is TRBV5-8 and J is TRBJ2-3; 9 nucleotides line up with TRBD1. CDR1 is SGHTS, CDR2 YDEGEE, per germline. The V gene end was trimmed by 0 bases and the J gene end by 0 bases; junction bases not matched to a gene: 11. The CDR3 runs to 19 residues.

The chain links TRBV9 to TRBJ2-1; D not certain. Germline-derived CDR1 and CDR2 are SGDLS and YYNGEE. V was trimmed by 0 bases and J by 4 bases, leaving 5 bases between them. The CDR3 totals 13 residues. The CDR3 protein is CASSVDFYNEQFF. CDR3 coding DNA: TGTGCCAGCAGCGTAGACTTTTACAATGAGCAGTTCTTC.

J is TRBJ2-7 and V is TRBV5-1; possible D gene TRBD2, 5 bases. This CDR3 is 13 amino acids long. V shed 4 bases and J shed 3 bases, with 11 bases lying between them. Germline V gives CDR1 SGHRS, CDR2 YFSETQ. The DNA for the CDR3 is TGCGCCAGCAGCACCGGGGATTTCTACGAGCAGTACTTC. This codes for CASSTGDFYEQYF.

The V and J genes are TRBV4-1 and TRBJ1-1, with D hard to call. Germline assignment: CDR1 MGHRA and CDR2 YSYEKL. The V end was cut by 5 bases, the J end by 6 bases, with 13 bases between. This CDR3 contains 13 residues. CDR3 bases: TGCGCCAGCAGCTTGAGGACGGGTTCTGAAGCTTTCTTT. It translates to CASSLRTGSEAFF.